This T cell receptor beta chain was sequenced for a study of vaccination effects on CD4 cells after COVID-19. Scientists isolated CD4+ T cells after a roughly ten-day culture period ended. Each person got two doses of an mRNA SARS-CoV-2 vaccine, BNT162b2 or mRNA-1273. The length of the CDR3 is 14 residues. The germline CDR1 and CDR2 sequences are MNHEY and SVGAGI. The germline V and J ends were trimmed by 7 bases and 4 bases, with 14 bases remaining between them. A note on this clone: Its antigen is not known.

This table comes from immunoSEQ multiplex PCR, and its TCRdb copy is limited to in-frame clones, with some not included. The repertoire holds 66,000 or so clones, roughly 80% seen once, with about 2.5% in the top ten. The chain uses TRBV6-5 and TRBJ2-1; possibly TRBD1 for D (5 bases). The starting material was CD4+ T cells from PBMCs cultured without peptide, obtained after COVID-19 vaccination. The clonotype originates from a human donor who received a COVID-19 vaccine. CDR3 sequence (DNA): TGTGCCAGCATTAAGGACATATTATACAATGAGCAGTTCTTC. It yields the protein CASIKDILYNEQFF.